Listed below are T cell receptor beta chains from one sample, sequenced in a study of control samples from healthy donors and cancer patients. Profiling relied on immunoSEQ multiplex PCR, and the TCRdb table lists in-frame clones only, not all of them. The sample lists around 200,000 clones, 91% occurring once. The sample was blood. The receptors were gathered from a woman younger than 45 in good health. The CDR3 runs from the conserved cysteine through the conserved F or W. Fields, in order: J gene, D gene, clone size, CDR3 length, V gene, CDR3 protein, CDR3 DNA. The D gene is left open where the match is weak. Size tells how often a clone was seen (once, few, many) or the class of an expanded clone, and some rows leave it out.

TRBJ1-5 NA NA 15 TRBV6-4 CASSESGEGNQPQHF TGTGCCAGCAGTGAATCAGGGGAGGGCAATCAGCCCCAGCATTTT
TRBJ1-2 NA NA 13 TRBV9 CASSSYSGYGYTF TGTGCCAGCAGCTCGTATTCTGGCTATGGCTACACCTTC
TRBJ1-2 NA NA 15 TRBV24-1 CATSGGPGDAYGYTF TGTGCCACCAGTGGCGGGCCAGGGGATGCCTATGGCTACACCTTC
TRBJ2-1 NA NA 15 TRBV4-2 CASSQEGSAYNEQFF TGTGCCAGCAGCCAAGAAGGATCCGCCTACAATGAGCAGTTCTTC
TRBJ1-5 NA once 11 TRBV24-1 CAIDSNQPQHF TGTGCCATCGATAGCAATCAGCCCCAGCATTTT
TRBJ1-1 TRBD1 NA 16 TRBV18 CASSPRQGSGETEAFF TGTGCCAGCTCACCACGACAGGGGAGCGGTGAAACTGAAGCTTTCTTT
TRBJ1-2 NA few 14 TRBV28 CASWGVRANYGYTF TGTGCCAGCTGGGGTGTCCGAGCTAACTATGGCTACACCTTC
TRBJ2-6 NA NA 15 TRBV5-1 CASSLRVSGANVLTF TGCGCCAGCAGCCTAAGGGTATCTGGGGCCAACGTCCTGACTTTC
TRBJ1-1 NA NA 10 TRBV18 CASSQSEAFF TGTGCCAGCTCACAGAGTGAAGCTTTCTTT
TRBJ2-1 NA NA 14 TRBV5-8 CASSYGQSGNEQFF TGTGCCAGCAGCTACGGACAAAGCGGGAATGAGCAGTTCTTC
TRBJ1-2 TRBD1 NA 14 TRBV28 CASSPYRGLYGYTF TGTGCCAGCAGTCCCTACAGGGGGCTTTATGGCTACACCTTC
TRBJ1-6 TRBD1 NA 14 TRBV6-2/TRBV6-3 CASSRDRGNSPLHF TGTGCCAGCAGCCGCGACAGGGGGAATTCACCCCTCCACTTT
TRBJ2-3 TRBD1 NA 14 TRBV5-1 CASSSTGPTDTQYF TGCGCCAGCAGCTCGACAGGGCCCACAGATACGCAGTATTTT
TRBJ1-1 TRBD1 NA 16 TRBV7-3 CASSLGQGRMNTEAFF TGTGCCAGCAGCTTAGGACAGGGGAGGATGAACACTGAAGCTTTCTTT
TRBJ2-3 TRBD1 NA 15 TRBV7-9 CASSPRTGDTDTQYF TGTGCCAGCAGCCCCCGGACAGGGGACACAGATACGCAGTATTTT